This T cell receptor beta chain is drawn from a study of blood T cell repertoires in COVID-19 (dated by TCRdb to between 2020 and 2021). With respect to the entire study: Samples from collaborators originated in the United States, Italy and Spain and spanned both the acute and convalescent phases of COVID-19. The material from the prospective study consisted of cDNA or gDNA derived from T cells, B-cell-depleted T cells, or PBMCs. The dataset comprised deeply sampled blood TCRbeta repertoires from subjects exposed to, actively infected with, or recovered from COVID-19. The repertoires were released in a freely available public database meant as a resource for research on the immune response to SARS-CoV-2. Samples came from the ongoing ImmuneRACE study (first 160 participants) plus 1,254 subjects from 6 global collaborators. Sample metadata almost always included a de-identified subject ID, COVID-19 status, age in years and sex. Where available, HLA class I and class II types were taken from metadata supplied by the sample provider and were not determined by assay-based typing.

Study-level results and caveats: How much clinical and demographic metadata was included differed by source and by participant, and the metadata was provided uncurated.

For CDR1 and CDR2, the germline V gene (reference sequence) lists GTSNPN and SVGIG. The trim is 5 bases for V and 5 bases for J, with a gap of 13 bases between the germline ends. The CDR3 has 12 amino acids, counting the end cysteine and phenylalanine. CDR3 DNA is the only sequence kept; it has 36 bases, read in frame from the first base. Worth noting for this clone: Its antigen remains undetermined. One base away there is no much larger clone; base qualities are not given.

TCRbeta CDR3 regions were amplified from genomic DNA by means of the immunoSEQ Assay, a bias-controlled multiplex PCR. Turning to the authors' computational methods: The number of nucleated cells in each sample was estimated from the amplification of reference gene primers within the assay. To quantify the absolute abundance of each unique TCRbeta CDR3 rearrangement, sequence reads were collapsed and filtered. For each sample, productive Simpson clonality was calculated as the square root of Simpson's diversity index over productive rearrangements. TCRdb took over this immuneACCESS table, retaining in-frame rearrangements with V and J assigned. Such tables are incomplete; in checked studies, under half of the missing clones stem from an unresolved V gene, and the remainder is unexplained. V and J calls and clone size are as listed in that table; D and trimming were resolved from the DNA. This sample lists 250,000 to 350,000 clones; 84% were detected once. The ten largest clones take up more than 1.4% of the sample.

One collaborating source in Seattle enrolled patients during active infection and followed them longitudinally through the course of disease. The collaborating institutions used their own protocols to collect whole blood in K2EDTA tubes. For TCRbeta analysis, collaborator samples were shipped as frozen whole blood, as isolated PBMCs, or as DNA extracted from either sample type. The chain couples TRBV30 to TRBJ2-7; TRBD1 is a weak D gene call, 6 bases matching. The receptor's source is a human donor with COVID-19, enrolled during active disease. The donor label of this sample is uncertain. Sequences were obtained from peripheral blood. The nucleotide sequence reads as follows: TGTGCCTGGGGTGAGGGGGTGCACGAGCAGTACTTC. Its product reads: CAWGEGVHEQYF.